The T cell receptor (beta chain) described here comes from a study of shared clonotypes between healthy human individuals. Points from the study as a whole: Among several donors, approximately 5% of naive CD4 clonotypes were found in common.

About this clone: Its target is not known.

Study processing details: ImmunoSEQ junction-only sequences lacked quality scores, so their filtering differed. The table came from immunoSEQ multiplex PCR; TCRdb's copy has only in-frame clones and leaves some out. The V and J calls and clone size are taken from that table; D and trimming were inferred from the DNA. The sample lists around 2.5 million clones, more than 85% occurring once. The sequenced sample consisted of naive CD4+ T cells from PBMCs. Documented subset: CD45RA+ positively selected. The origin of this receptor is a man aged 18 to 29 in good health. Some clones in this sample may be carry-over from other donors' samples.

The CDR3 protein is CAWSGGRGSESYNEQFF. The CDR3 nucleotides read TGTGCCTGGAGTGGAGGTAGAGGGAGTGAATCCTACAATGAGCAGTTCTTC. The chain is built from TRBV30 and TRBJ2-1; weak D call: TRBD2 (5 bases). CDR3 size: 17 residues. CDR1 GTSNPN and CDR2 SVGIG come from the germline V gene (reference sequence). The germline V and J ends were trimmed by 1 base and 1 base, with 17 bases remaining between them.